This TCR beta chain was sequenced for a study of control samples from healthy donors and cancer patients. Looked up from germline, CDR1 is SGHVS and CDR2 is FQNEAQ. Between the trimmed V and J ends, which lost 5 bases and 3 bases, there was a span of 15 bases. The CDR3 totals 15 residues. Measured with immunoSEQ multiplex PCR; TCRdb has only the in-frame clones, and not every one. This table holds about 100,000 clones, approximately 86% found once. This clonotype was obtained from a man aged 25-40 years in good health. The sample consisted of blood. The V gene is TRBV7-8, the J gene TRBJ2-3; tentative D call: TRBD1 (6 bases). CDR3 in amino acids: CASSRDTQVTDTQYF. CDR3 DNA sequence: TGTGCCAGCAGCAGGGACACCCAAGTTACAGATACGCAGTATTTT.